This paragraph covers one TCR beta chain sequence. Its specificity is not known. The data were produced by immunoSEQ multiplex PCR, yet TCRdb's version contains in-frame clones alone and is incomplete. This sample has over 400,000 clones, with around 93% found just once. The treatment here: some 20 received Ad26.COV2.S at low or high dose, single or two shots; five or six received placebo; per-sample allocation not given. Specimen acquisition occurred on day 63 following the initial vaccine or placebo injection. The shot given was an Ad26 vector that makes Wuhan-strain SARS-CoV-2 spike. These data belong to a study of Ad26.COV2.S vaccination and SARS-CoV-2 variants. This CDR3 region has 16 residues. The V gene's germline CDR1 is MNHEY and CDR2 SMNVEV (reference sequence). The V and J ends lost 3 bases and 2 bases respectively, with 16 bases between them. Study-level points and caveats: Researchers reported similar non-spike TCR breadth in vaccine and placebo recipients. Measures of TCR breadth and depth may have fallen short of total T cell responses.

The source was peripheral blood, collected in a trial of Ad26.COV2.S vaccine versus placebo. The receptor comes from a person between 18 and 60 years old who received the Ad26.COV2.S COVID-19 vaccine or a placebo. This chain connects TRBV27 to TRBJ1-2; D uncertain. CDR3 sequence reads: CASSFSPLMTNYGYTF. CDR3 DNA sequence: TGTGCCAGCAGTTTCTCCCCTCTAATGACCAACTATGGCTACACCTTC.